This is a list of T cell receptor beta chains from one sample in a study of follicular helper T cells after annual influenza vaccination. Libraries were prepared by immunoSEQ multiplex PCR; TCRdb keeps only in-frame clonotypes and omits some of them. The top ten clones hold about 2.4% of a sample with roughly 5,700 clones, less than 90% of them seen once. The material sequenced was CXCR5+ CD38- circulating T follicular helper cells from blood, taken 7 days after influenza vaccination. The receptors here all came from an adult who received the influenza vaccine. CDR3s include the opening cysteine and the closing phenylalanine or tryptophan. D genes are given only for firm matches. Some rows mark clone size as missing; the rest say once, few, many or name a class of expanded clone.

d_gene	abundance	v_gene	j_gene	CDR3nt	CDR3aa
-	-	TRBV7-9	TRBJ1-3	TGTGCCAGCATCACAAGGGCCGGTGGAAACACCATATATTTT	CASITRAGGNTIYF
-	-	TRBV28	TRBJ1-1	TGTGCCTCACGAAAACGTCGGGGGGAGGCTGAAGCTTTCTTT	CASRKRRGEAEAFF
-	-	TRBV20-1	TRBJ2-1	TGCAGTGCTAGGCTAGATCTTGAGCAGTTCTTC	CSARLDLEQFF
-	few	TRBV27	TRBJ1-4	TGTGCCAGCAGTTTATCGGGTGCAACTAATGAAAAACTGTTTTTT	CASSLSGATNEKLFF
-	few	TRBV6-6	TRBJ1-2	TGTGCCAGCATCCCCACGCGGGCGGATGGCTACACCTTC	CASIPTRADGYTF
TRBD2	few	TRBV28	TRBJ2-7	TGTGCCAGCAGTTCCCCGACTAGCGGGAGAACCTACGAGCAGTACTTC	CASSSPTSGRTYEQYF
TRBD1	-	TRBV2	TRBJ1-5	TGTGCCAGCAGTGAAAGGACAGGGCGCAATCAGCCCCAGCATTTT	CASSERTGRNQPQHF
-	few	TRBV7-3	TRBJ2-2	TGTGCCAGCAGCCCAGGGGTGGTCACCGGGGAGCTGTTTTTT	CASSPGVVTGELFF
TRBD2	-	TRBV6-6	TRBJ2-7	TGTGCCAGCATTCCGGCAGCGGGAGGTCGGGGGGAGCAGTACTTC	CASIPAAGGRGEQYF
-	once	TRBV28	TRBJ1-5	TGTGCCAGCAGTTTTCGAGGGATGAGTCAGCCCCAGCATTTT	CASSFRGMSQPQHF
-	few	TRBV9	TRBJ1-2	TGTGCCAGCACCTCCCAACAGGGAAGAGATGGCTACACCTTC	CASTSQQGRDGYTF
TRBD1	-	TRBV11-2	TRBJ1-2	TGTGCCAGCAGCCCCGGACAGGTTAACTATGGCTACACCTTC	CASSPGQVNYGYTF
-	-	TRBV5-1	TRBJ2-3	TGCGCCAGCAGCTTGGCACGGGACCTTAGCACAGATACGCAGTATTTT	CASSLARDLSTDTQYF
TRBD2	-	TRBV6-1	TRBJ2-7	TGTGCCTCCTCCCGGGGGGGTAACGAGCAGTACTTC	CASSRGGNEQYF
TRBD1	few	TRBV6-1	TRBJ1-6	TGTGCCAGCAGTGCGGACAGGACGGATAATTCACCCCTCCACTTT	CASSADRTDNSPLHF
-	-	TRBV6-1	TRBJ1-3	TGTGCCAGCAGTGAAGACAGATCTTTCTCTGGAAACACCATATATTTT	CASSEDRSFSGNTIYF
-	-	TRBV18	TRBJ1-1	TGTGCCAGCTCACCACGGAGACAGGCGGACACTGAAGCTTTCTTT	CASSPRRQADTEAFF
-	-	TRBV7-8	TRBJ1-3	TGTGCCAGCAGCTTATTAGGGCGGGGAGGAAACACCATATATTTT	CASSLLGRGGNTIYF
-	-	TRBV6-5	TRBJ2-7	TGTGCCAGCAGTTACTCCACGGTCTACGAGCAGTACTTC	CASSYSTVYEQYF
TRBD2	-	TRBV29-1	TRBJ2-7	TGCAGCGTTGAAGATCTAGCGGGGGGCGGAAGCGAGCAGTACTTC	CSVEDLAGGGSEQYF
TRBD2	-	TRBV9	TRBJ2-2	TGTGCCAGCAGCGTTTCCCGCGGGAGGAGCGCCACCGGGGAGCTGTTTTTT	CASSVSRGRSATGELFF
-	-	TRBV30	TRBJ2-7	TGTGCCTGGAGTGTGGGCAGAAGTAACTCCTACGAGCAGTACTTC	CAWSVGRSNSYEQYF
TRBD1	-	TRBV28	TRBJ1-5	TGTGCCAGCAGTCGCACCGGGACAGGCCATCAGCCCCAGCATTTT	CASSRTGTGHQPQHF
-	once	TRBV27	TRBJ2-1	TGTGCCAGCAACCCCGGGACAACCTACAATGAGCAGTTCTTC	CASNPGTTYNEQFF
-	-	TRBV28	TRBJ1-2	TGTGCCAGCAGTTTATTCGCCAGCAACTATGGCTACACCTTC	CASSLFASNYGYTF
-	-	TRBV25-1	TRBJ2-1	TGTGCCAGCAGTGAATCGGAACGGAAGCAGTTCTTC	CASSESERKQFF
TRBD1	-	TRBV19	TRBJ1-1	TGTGCCAGTAGTCCGAGACAGGGTAGGGTGAACACTGAAGCTTTCTTT	CASSPRQGRVNTEAFF
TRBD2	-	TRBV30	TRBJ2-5	TGTGCCTGGAGTGGGACTAGGCTACAAGAGACCCAGTACTTC	CAWSGTRLQETQYF
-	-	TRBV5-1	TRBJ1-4	TGCGCCAGCAGTCTCCAGGGAGGGACTAATGAAAAACTGTTTTTT	CASSLQGGTNEKLFF
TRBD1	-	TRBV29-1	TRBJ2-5	TGCAGCGTTGATGGGACAGGGGAAGAGACCCAGTACTTC	CSVDGTGEETQYF
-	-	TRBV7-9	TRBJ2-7	TGTGCCAGCAGCTTAGCGGGAGGCTCCTACGAGCAGTACTTC	CASSLAGGSYEQYF
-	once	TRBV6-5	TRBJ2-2	TGTGCCAGCCTCAAGGACTTCTACACCGGGGAGCTGTTTTTT	CASLKDFYTGELFF
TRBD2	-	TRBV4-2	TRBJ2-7	TGTGCCAGCAGCCACCTTAGCGGGAGGGGGAGCTCCTACGAGCAGTACTTC	CASSHLSGRGSSYEQYF
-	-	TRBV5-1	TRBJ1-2	TGCGCCAGCAGCTTGGATGGACTTATAAAGGTTGACTATGGCTACACCTTC	CASSLDGLIKVDYGYTF
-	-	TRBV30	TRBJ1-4	TGTGCCTGGAGTGTAGGGCAGGAGAAGCGAAAACTGTTTTTT	CAWSVGQEKRKLFF
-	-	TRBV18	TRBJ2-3	TGTGCCAGCTCACCACCGGACAGTAGCACAGATACGCAGTATTTT	CASSPPDSSTDTQYF
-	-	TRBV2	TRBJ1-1	TGTGCCAGCAGGGGGGCACAGAACACTGAAGCTTTCTTT	CASRGAQNTEAFF
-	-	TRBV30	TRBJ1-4	TGTGCCTGGAGTGAGGAGGCAGTTGAAAAACTGTTTTTT	CAWSEEAVEKLFF
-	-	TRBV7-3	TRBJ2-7	TGTGCCAGCAGCCCGGGACTTGCTCACTCCTACGAGCAGTACTTC	CASSPGLAHSYEQYF
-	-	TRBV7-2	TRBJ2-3	TGTGCCAGCAGCTTAAGAGGCGACCACACAGATACGCAGTATTTT	CASSLRGDHTDTQYF
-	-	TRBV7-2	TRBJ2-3	TGTGCCAGCAGCCCCCGGCAGGATCAAGATACGCAGTATTTT	CASSPRQDQDTQYF
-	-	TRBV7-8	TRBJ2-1	TGTGCCAGCAGCTTAGTGGTCGCGGACTACGAAGCCCCTGAGCAGTTCTTC	CASSLVVADYEAPEQFF
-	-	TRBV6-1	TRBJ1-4	TGTGCCAGCACAGGGGCCGGGGAAAAACTGTTTTTT	CASTGAGEKLFF
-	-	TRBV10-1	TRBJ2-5	TGCGCCAGCAGTGAAGGGGGGAGAGAGACCCAGTACTTC	CASSEGGRETQYF
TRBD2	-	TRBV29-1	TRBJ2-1	TGCAGCGTGCTCACTAGCGGGGGGGCCCGGGAGCAGTTCTTC	CSVLTSGGAREQFF
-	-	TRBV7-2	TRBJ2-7	TGTGCCAGCAGCTTAGACCGCCAATCCTACGAGCAGTACTTC	CASSLDRQSYEQYF
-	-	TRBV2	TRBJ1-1	TGTGCCAGCAGTGAAGTGGCGGGGAACACTGAAGCTTTCTTT	CASSEVAGNTEAFF
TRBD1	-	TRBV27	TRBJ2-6	TGTGCCAGCAGTAGGACAGGGACCTCTGGGGCCAACGTCCTGACTTTC	CASSRTGTSGANVLTF
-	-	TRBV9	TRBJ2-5	TGTGCCAGCAGCGTAGCCCCAGTCCTCCAAGAGACCCAGTACTTC	CASSVAPVLQETQYF
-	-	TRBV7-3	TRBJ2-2	TGTGCCAGCAGCTTAACTCCAGGGTACACCGGGGAGCTGTTTTTT	CASSLTPGYTGELFF